Each of the 20 T cell receptor beta chains below was sequenced from the same sample in a study of post-analysis software for immune sequencing data. General study findings and limits: Patients had higher frequencies than controls of five TRBV segments, including TRBV5-6, TRBV5-1 and TRBV20-1.

No antigen is known for these receptors. Unique molecular identifiers had been added to the TCR beta cDNA libraries. TCRdb called the PCR reads again in MiXCR, with one record for every CDR3 protein. The data contain approximately 770,000 distinct CDR3 sequences, roughly 50% of them singletons. The sequencing input was blood. These receptors were collected from a girl aged 5 to 17 with multiple sclerosis.

This clonotype has a handful of counts. The rearrangement joins TRBV7-6 to TRBJ1-2; tentative D call: TRBD1 (6 bases). V was trimmed by 2 bases and J by 2 bases, leaving 9 bases between them. Germline V gives CDR1 SGHVS, CDR2 FNYEAQ. The CDR3 loop spans 14 amino acids. This chain's CDR3 is CASSLLGGNYGYTF. CDR3 bases: TGTGCCAGCAGCTTATTGGGGGGCAACTATGGCTACACCTTC.

The chain combines TRBV29-1 with TRBJ2-1, with 10 bases lining up with TRBD2. Germline V gene sequence: CDR1 SQVTM, CDR2 ANQGSEA. The CDR3 loop spans 17 amino acids. V trimming: 4 bases; J trimming: 0 bases; junction bases outside the gene matches: 9. CDR3 DNA: TGCAGCGTTGTGGGGCTAGCGGGAGTATCCTCCTACAATGAGCAGTTCTTC. It yields the protein CSVVGLAGVSSYNEQFF.

The V and J genes are TRBV9 and TRBJ2-3, with a tentative D call TRBD2 (5 bases). Germline V gives CDR1 SGDLS, CDR2 YYNGEE. The CDR3 extends over 13 amino acids. Between the trimmed V and J ends, which lost 3 bases and 5 bases, there was a span of 10 bases. CDR3 sequence: CASSAHGVDTQYF. DNA of the CDR3: TGTGCCAGCAGCGCCCACGGGGTAGATACGCAGTATTTT.

This clonotype was seen only a few times. This rearrangement joins TRBV6-5 to TRBJ2-3; possible D gene TRBD1, 8 bases. The CDR3 length is 15 residues. Germline V CDR1 and CDR2: MNHEY, SVGAGI. V lost 6 bases and J 1 base, leaving 14 bases between the germline ends. The CDR3: CASRATGGGTDTQYF. CDR3 nucleotide sequence: TGTGCCAGCAGGGCAACAGGGGGGGGCACAGATACGCAGTATTTT.

The rearrangement links TRBV7-3 to TRBJ2-3, with 7 bases fitting TRBD2. After removal of 2 bases from V and 5 bases from J, the junction contained 10 bases not matched to a gene. CDR3 size: 16 residues. The germline V gene has CDR1 SGHTA and CDR2 FQGTGA. Here the CDR3 DNA reads TGTGCCAGCAGCTTAGTGGTGGGAGGGCCAGTAGATACGCAGTATTTT. Translated, it gives CASSLVVGGPVDTQYF.

The chain is built from TRBV5-1 and TRBJ2-4; TRBD2 agrees at 10 bases. The germline gives CDR1 SGHRS, CDR2 YFSETQ. J was trimmed by 0 bases and V by 0 bases; bases with no gene match: 6. The CDR3 covers 18 residues. The CDR3: CASSLGLAGVAAKNIQYF. As DNA, the CDR3 is TGCGCCAGCAGCTTGGGCCTAGCGGGAGTGGCAGCCAAAAACATTCAGTACTTC.

The chain uses TRBV18 and TRBJ1-2; 7 bases match TRBD1. CDR3 size: 13 residues. The V gene end was trimmed by 2 bases and the J gene end by 7 bases; junction bases not matched to a gene: 4. Germline CDR1 KGHSH, CDR2 LQKENI. The chain's CDR3 is CASSPTGESGYTF. The DNA for the CDR3 is TGTGCCAGCTCACCAACAGGGGAGAGTGGCTACACCTTC.

The J gene is TRBJ2-5, the V gene TRBV12-3 or TRBV12-4, with D unresolved. The CDR3 totals 13 residues. Deletions cut 2 bases from V and 5 bases from J, with 9 bases between. CDR3 loop: CASSLLSPETQYF. Written as DNA, the CDR3 is TGTGCCAGCAGTTTACTATCTCCTGAGACCCAGTACTTC.

The gene calls are TRBV6-6 and TRBJ2-7, with 7 bases that match TRBD2. The end of the DNA fits TRBJ2-5 better, so the J call may be wrong. This CDR3 is built from 13 residues. From germline, CDR1 is MNHNY and CDR2 SVGAGI (reference sequence). The CDR3 loop reads CASSGLVSETQYF. The CDR3, as DNA: TGTGCCAGCAGCGGACTAGTTTCAGAGACCCAGTACTTC.

The chain joins TRBV12-3 or TRBV12-4 to TRBJ1-1, with unresolved D. Trimming took 7 bases from V and 4 from J, leaving 13 bases between them. This CDR3 has 13 residues. CDR3 protein: CASKGHLGTEAFF. In DNA form, the CDR3 reads TGTGCCAGCAAAGGGCACTTGGGCACTGAAGCTTTCTTT.

This clonotype showed up just a few times. This chain uses TRBV12-3 or TRBV12-4 with TRBJ2-3; 8 nucleotides match TRBD2. This CDR3 has 15 amino acids. V was pared by 7 bases and J by 1 base, with 7 bases of the junction left unmatched. As DNA, the CDR3 is TGTGCCAGCAACCCCCCGACTAGCGGCACAGATACGCAGTATTTT. Protein sequence: CASNPPTSGTDTQYF.

A note on this clonotype: A read error may produce the germline difference seen at one junction end. V usage is TRBV5-1 and J usage is TRBJ2-7; 7 bases are shared with TRBD2. The CDR3 is 15 amino acids. Looked up from germline, CDR1 is SGHRS and CDR2 is YFSETQ. The CDR3: CASSPREGASNEQYF. The CDR3 nucleotides read TGCGCCAGCAGCCCAAGGGAGGGCGCCTCCAACGAGCAGTACTTC.

The chain combines TRBV30 with TRBJ1-1; D remains ambiguous. The CDR3 runs to 13 residues. V was shortened by 2 bases and J by 1 base, with 8 bases between the two germline ends. Germline values: CDR1 GTSNPN, CDR2 SVGIG (reference sequence). CDR3 in amino acids: CAWSPSGNTEAFF. The CDR3 bases are TGTGCCTGGAGTCCAAGCGGGAACACTGAAGCTTTCTTT.

The chain links TRBV5-1 to TRBJ2-5; D possibly corresponds to TRBD2 (5 bases). The CDR3 is 15 amino acids. Germline V gene data show CDR1 as SGHRS and CDR2 as YFSETQ. The V and J ends lost 1 base and 3 bases respectively, with 13 bases between them. The CDR3 bases are TGCGCCAGCAGCTTGCGCCGCGGGCGAGAAGAGACCCAGTACTTC. Translating it yields CASSLRRGREETQYF.

The V and J genes are TRBV20-1 and TRBJ2-4; 12 bases match TRBD1. The germline gives CDR1 DFQATT, CDR2 SNEGSKA (reference sequence). J gave up 3 bases and V 2 bases, and 14 bases lay outside the gene matches. This CDR3 is built from 19 residues. The CDR3 region is CSARISGDRGPTGKNIQYF. DNA for the CDR3: TGCAGTGCTAGAATCTCGGGGGACAGGGGGCCAACAGGCAAAAACATTCAGTACTTC.

V is TRBV6-5 and J is TRBJ2-7; no clear D gene. In germline, CDR1 is MNHEY, CDR2 SVGAGI. The V and J ends lost 6 bases and 0 bases respectively, with 18 bases between them. The CDR3 runs 16 residues. CDR3 region: CASSPGRNPHSYEQYF. CDR3 in DNA: TGTGCCAGCAGCCCTGGACGGAATCCTCACTCCTACGAGCAGTACTTC.

The chain carries TRBV12-3 or TRBV12-4 and TRBJ1-1; no definite D call. V lost 7 bases, J lost 6 bases, and 18 bases lay in between. This CDR3 is 14 amino acids long. The DNA for the CDR3 is TGTGCCAGCACCCTGGTCCGTATTTCGGCTGAAGCTTTCTTT. Protein product: CASTLVRISAEAFF.

A note on this clonotype: Being one base from a much bigger clone, this may be a read error. The V gene is TRBV5-6, the J gene TRBJ2-7; 7 positions agree with TRBD1. The germline CDR1 and CDR2 sequences are SGHDT and YYEEEE. CDR3 length: 13 amino acids. The CDR3, as DNA: TGTGCCAGCAGGACAGGGAGCTCCTGCGAGCAGTACTTC. The encoded protein is CASRTGSSCEQYF.

This clonotype has more than one count but fewer than ten. This may be a read error, as it is one base from a much larger clone. The CDR3 reads CASSQEGGGRGNEQYF. The CDR3 nucleotides read TGCGCCAGCAGCCAAGAGGGGGGCGGGCGAGGGAATGAGCAGTACTTC. The V gene is TRBV4-3, the J gene TRBJ2-5; D tentatively fits TRBD1 or TRBD2 (6 bases each). Trimming left V 0 bases short and J 11 bases short, with 22 bases between. The CDR3 is made up of 16 amino acids. Germline CDR1 reads LGHNA; CDR2 reads YSLEER.

In this sample, this clonotype turned up a few times. The rearrangement joins TRBV28 to TRBJ2-1, with 12 bases identical to TRBD1. The V gene end was trimmed by 7 bases and the J gene end by 9 bases; junction bases not matched to a gene: 7. This CDR3 spans 14 amino acids. Germline CDR1 and CDR2: MDHEN and SYDVKM. This CDR3 reads CASIGDRGLGEQFF. As DNA, the CDR3 is TGTGCCAGCATAGGGGACAGGGGGCTGGGTGAGCAGTTCTTC.